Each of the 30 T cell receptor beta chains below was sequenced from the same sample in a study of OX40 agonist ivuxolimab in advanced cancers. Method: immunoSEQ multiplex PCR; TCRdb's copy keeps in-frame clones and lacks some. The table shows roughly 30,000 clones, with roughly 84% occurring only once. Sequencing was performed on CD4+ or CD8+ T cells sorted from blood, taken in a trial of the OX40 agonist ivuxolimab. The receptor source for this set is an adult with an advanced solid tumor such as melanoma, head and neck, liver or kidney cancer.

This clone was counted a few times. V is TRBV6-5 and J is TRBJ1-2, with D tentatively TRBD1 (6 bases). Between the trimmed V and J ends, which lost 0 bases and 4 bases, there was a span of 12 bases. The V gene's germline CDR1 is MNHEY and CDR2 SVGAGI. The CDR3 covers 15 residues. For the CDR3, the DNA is TGTGCCAGCAGTTACTCCAGGACAGACCTCTATGGCTACACCTTC. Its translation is CASSYSRTDLYGYTF.

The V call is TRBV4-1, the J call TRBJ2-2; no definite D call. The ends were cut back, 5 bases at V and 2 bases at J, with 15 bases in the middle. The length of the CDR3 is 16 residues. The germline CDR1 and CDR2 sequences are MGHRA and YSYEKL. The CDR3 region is CASSYMPQLNTGELFF. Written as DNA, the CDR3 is TGCGCCAGCAGCTACATGCCCCAACTTAACACCGGGGAGCTGTTTTTT.

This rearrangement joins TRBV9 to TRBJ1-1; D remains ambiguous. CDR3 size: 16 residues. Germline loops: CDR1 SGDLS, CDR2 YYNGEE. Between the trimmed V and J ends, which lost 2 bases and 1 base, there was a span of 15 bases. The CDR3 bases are TGTGCCAGCAGCGTCGGAGGCGCGGGGAGGAACACTGAAGCTTTCTTT. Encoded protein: CASSVGGAGRNTEAFF.

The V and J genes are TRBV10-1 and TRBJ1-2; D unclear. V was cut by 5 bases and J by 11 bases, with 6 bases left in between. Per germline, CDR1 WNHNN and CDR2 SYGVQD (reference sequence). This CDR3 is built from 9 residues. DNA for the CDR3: TGCGCCAGCAGTATCGGGTACACCTTC. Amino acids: CASSIGYTF.

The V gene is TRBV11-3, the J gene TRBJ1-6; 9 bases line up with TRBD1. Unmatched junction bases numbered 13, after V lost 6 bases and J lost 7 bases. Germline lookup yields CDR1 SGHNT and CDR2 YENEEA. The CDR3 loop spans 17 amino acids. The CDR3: CASSRITGGAGNSPLHF. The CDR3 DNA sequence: TGTGCCAGCAGTCGAATCACAGGGGGCGCAGGGAATTCACCCCTCCACTTT. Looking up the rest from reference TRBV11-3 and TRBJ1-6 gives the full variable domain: EAGVVQSPRYKIIEKKQPVAFWCNPISGHNTLYWYLQNLGQGPELLIRYENEEAVDDSQLPKDRFSAERLKGVDSTLKIQPAELGDSAVYLCASSRITGGAGNSPLHFGNGTRLTVT.

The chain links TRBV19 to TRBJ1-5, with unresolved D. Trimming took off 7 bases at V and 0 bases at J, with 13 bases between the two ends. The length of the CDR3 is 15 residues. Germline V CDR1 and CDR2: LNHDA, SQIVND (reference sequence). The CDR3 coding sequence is TGTGCCAGTACTGAACAGATTCATAGCAATCAGCCCCAGCATTTT. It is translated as CASTEQIHSNQPQHF.

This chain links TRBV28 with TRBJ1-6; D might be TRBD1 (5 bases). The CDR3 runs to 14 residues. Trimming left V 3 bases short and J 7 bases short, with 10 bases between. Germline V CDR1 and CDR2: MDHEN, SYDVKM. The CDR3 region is CASSFNQGNSPLHF. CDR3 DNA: TGTGCCAGCAGTTTCAACCAGGGAAATTCACCCCTCCACTTT.

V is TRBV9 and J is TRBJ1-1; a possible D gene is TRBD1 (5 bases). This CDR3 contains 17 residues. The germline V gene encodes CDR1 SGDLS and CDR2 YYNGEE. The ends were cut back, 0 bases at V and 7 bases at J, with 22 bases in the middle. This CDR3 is CASSVVEEGRGDFEAFF. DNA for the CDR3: TGTGCCAGCAGCGTAGTAGAGGAGGGGAGGGGAGACTTTGAAGCTTTCTTT.

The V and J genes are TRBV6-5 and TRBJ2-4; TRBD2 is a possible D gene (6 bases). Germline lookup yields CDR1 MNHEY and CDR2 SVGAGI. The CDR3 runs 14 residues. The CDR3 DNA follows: TGTGCAGGCGGGGCGGGGTCTGCTCCGGACATTCAGTACTTC. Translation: CAGGAGSAPDIQYF.

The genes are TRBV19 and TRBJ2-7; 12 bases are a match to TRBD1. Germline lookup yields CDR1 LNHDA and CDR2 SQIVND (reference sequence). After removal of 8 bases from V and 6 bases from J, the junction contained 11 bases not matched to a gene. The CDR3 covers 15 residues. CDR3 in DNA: TGTGCCAGTGGTGGGACGGGGACAGGGGGCACCGAGCAGTACTTC. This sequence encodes CASGGTGTGGTEQYF.

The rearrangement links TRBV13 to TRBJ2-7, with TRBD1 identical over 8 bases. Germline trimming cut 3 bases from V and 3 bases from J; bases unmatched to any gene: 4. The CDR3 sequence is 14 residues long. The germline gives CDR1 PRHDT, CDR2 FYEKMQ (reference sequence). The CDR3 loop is CASSFGRGRYEQYF. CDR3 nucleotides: TGTGCCAGCAGCTTCGGCAGGGGGCGCTACGAGCAGTACTTC.

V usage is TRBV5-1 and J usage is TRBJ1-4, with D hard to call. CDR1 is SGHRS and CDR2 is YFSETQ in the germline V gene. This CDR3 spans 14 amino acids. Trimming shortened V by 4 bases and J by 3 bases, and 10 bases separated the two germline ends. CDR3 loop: CASSPGPANEKLFF. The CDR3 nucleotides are TGCGCCAGCAGCCCTGGACCGGCTAATGAAAAACTGTTTTTT.

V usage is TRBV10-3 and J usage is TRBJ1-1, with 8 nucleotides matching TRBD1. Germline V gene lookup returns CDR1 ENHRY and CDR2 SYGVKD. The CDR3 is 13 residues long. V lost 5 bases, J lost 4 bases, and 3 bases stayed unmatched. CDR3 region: CAISQGAPTEAFF. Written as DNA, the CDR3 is TGTGCCATCAGTCAGGGGGCGCCCACTGAAGCTTTCTTT.

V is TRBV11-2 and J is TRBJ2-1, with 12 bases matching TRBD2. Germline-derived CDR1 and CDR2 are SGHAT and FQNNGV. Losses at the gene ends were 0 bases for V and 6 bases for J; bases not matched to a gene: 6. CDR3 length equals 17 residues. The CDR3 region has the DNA TGTGCCAGCAGCTTAGAGGCTAGCGGGAGGGCCTTCAATGAGCAGTTCTTC. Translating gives CASSLEASGRAFNEQFF. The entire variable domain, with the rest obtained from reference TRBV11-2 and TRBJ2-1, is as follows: EAGVAQSPRYKIIEKRQSVAFWCNPISGHATLYWYQQILGQGPKLLIQFQNNGVVDDSQLPKDRFSAERLKGVDSTLKIQPAKLEDSAVYLCASSLEASGRAFNEQFFGPGTRLTVL.

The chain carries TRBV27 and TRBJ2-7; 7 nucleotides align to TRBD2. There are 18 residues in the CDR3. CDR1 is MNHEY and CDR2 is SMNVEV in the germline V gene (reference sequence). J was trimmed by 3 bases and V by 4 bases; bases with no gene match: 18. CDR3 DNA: TGTGCCAGCAGTTCCCCGACTAGCCCAAAATCGGCTTTCTACGAGCAGTACTTC. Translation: CASSSPTSPKSAFYEQYF.

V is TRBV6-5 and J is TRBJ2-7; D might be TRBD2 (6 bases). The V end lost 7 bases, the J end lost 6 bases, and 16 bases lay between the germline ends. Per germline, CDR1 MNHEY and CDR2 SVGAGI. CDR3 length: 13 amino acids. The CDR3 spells CASTPAIAAEQYF. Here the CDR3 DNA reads TGTGCCAGCACTCCCGCGATAGCGGCCGAGCAGTACTTC.

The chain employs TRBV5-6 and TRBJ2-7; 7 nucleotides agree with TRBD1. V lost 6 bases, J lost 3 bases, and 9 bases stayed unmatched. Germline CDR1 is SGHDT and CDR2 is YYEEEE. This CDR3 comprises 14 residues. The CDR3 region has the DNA TGTGCCAGCACGTGGGGGACAGAGAACTACGAGCAGTACTTC. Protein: CASTWGTENYEQYF. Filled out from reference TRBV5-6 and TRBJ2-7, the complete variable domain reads DAGVTQSPTHLIKTRGQQVTLRCSPKSGHDTVSWYQQALGQGPQFIFQYYEEEERQRGNFPDRFSGHQFPNYSSELNVNALLLGDSALYLCASTWGTENYEQYFGPGTRLTVT.

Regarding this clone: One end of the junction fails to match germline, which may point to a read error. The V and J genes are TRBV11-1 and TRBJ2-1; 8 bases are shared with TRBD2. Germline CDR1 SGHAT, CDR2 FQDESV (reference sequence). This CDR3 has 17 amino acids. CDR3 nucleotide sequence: TGTGCCAGCAGCCTAGCCTCGGGGGGGCTCCTTTACAATGAGCAGTTCTTC. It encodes CASSLASGGLLYNEQFF.

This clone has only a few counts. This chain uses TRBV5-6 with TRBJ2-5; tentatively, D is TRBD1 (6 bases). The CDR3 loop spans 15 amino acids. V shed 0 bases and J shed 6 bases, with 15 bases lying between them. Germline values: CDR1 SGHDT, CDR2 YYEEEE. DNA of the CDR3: TGTGCCAGCAGCTTGGCCAGGACAGCGTTACAGACCCAGTACTTC. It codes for CASSLARTALQTQYF.

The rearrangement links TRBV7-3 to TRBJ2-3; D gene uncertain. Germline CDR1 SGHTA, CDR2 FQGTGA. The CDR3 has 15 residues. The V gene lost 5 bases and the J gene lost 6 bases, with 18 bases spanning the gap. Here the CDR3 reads CASSPGGGGSDTQYF. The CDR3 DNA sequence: TGTGCCAGCAGCCCAGGCGGCGGCGGTAGCGATACGCAGTATTTT.

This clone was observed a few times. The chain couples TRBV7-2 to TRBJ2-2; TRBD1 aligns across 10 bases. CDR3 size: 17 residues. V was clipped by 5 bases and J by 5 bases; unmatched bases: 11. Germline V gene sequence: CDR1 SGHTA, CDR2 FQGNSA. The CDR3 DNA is TGTGCCAGCAGCAGAGCCCGGCCGGGACAGGGGACCGGGGAGCTGTTTTTT. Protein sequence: CASSRARPGQGTGELFF. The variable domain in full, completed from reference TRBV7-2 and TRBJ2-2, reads GAGVSQSPSNKVTEKGKDVELRCDPISGHTALYWYRQSLGQGLEFLIYFQGNSAPDKSGLPSDRFSAERTGGSVSTLTIQRTQQEDSAVYLCASSRARPGQGTGELFFGEGSRLTVL.

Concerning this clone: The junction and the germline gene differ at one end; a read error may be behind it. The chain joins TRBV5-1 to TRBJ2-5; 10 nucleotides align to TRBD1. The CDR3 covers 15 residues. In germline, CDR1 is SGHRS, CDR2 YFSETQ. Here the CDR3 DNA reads TGCGCCAGCAGTTTGGGACAGGGGTTTCTGGAGACCCAGTACTTC. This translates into CASSLGQGFLETQYF.

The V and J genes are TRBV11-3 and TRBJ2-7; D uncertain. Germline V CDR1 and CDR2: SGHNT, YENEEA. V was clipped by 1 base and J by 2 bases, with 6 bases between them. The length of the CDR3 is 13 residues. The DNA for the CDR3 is TGTGCCAGCAGCTTAGCGGTTACCTACGAGCAGTACTTC. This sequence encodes CASSLAVTYEQYF.

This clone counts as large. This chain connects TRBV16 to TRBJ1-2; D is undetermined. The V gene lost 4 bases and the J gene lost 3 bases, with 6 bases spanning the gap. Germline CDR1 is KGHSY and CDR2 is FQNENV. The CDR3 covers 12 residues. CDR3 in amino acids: CASSPTHYGYTF. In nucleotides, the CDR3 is TGTGCCAGCAGCCCGACACACTATGGCTACACCTTC.

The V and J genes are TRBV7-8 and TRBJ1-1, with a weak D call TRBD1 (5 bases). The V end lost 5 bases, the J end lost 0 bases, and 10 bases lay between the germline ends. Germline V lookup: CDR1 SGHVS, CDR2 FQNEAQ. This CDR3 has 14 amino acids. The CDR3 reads CASSRGLMNTEAFF. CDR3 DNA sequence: TGTGCCAGCAGCAGGGGACTGATGAACACTGAAGCTTTCTTT.

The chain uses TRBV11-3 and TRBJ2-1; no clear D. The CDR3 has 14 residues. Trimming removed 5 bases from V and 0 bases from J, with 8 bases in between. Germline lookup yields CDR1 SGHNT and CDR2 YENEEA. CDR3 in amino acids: CASSIHDSYNEQFF. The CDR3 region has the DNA TGTGCCAGCAGCATCCATGACTCCTACAATGAGCAGTTCTTC.

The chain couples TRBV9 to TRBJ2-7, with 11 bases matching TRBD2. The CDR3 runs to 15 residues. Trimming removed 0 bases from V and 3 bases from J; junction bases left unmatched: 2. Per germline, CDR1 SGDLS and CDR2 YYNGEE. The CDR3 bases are TGTGCCAGCAGCGTAGAGACTAGCGGGAACTACGAGCAGTACTTC. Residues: CASSVETSGNYEQYF.

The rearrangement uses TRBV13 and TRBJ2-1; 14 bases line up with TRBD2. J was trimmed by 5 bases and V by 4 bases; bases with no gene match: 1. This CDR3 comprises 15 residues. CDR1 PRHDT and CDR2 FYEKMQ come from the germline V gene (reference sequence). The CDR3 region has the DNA TGTGCCAGCAGCTCGGGACTAGCGGGGGACAATGAGCAGTTCTTC. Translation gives CASSSGLAGDNEQFF.

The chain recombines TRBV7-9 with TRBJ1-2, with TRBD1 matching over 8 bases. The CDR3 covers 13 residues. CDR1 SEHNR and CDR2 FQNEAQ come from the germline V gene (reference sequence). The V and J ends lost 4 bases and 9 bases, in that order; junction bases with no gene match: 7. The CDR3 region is CASSSQGVVSYTF. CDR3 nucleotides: TGTGCCAGCAGCTCACAGGGGGTGGTGAGCTACACCTTC.

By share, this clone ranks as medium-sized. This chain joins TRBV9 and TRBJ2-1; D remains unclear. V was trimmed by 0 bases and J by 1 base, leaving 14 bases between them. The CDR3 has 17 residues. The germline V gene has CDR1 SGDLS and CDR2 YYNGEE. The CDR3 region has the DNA TGTGCCAGCAGCGTAGAGGCTGCCGGATGGTCCTACAATGAGCAGTTCTTC. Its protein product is CASSVEAAGWSYNEQFF. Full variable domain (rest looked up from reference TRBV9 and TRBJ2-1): DSGVTQTPKHLITATGQRVTLRCSPRSGDLSVYWYQQSLDQGLQFLIQYYNGEERAKGNILERFSAQQFPDLHSELNLSSLELGDSALYFCASSVEAAGWSYNEQFFGPGTRLTVL.